Following are 8 T cell receptor beta chains from one sample sequenced in a study of cytomegalovirus exposure and HLA in healthy donors. Primers: 60 Vbeta forward and 13 Jbeta reverse. Clones were sequenced by immunoSEQ multiplex PCR, and TCRdb holds only the in-frame ones, with some missing. The sample shows roughly 92,000 clones, 80% of them seen only once. What was sequenced was PBMCs. These TCRs come from a woman aged 45-60 years in good health and CMV-seropositive.

The chain joins TRBV19 to TRBJ1-1, with TRBD1 as a possible D gene (6 bases). This CDR3 comprises 13 residues. Germline CDR1 LNHDA, CDR2 SQIVND (reference sequence). The V and J ends lost 0 bases and 8 bases respectively, with 10 bases between them. CDR3 protein: CASSIDWTAEAFF. The CDR3 nucleotides are TGTGCCAGTAGTATAGACTGGACAGCAGAAGCTTTCTTT.

V is TRBV19 and J is TRBJ2-7; 8 bases line up with TRBD1. With V trimmed by 7 bases and J by 3 bases, 2 bases remained unmatched. Germline CDR1 reads LNHDA; CDR2 reads SQIVND (reference sequence). The CDR3 sequence is 12 residues long. CDR3 bases: TGTGCCAGTAAACAGGGGGACTACGAGCAGTACTTC. This gives the protein CASKQGDYEQYF.

The chain uses TRBV29-1 and TRBJ1-2, with D perhaps matching TRBD1 (6 bases). The CDR3 spans 15 residues. V lost 4 bases and J 0 bases, leaving 15 bases between the germline ends. Germline V gene sequence: CDR1 SQVTM, CDR2 ANQGSEA. CDR3 in DNA: TGCAGCGTTGCGAGTTGGGGGGGCGCTAACTATGGCTACACCTTC. It codes for CSVASWGGANYGYTF.

The chain joins TRBV14 to TRBJ1-2; D not resolved. This CDR3 is 13 amino acids long. Germline CDR1 SGHDN, CDR2 FVKESK. The V end was cut by 4 bases, the J end by 2 bases, with 8 bases between. The CDR3, as DNA: TGTGCCAGCAGCCCCGAAGCCAACTATGGCTACACCTTC. It is translated as CASSPEANYGYTF.

This clone was counted once. The rearrangement joins TRBV2 to TRBJ1-4; D uncertain. The CDR3 loop spans 15 amino acids. V lost 2 bases to trimming and J lost 2 bases, with 9 bases between them. In germline, CDR1 is SNHLY, CDR2 FYNNEI. The CDR3, as DNA: TGTGCCAGCAGTGAACTGCCGAGTACTAATGAAAAACTGTTTTTT. This gives the protein CASSELPSTNEKLFF.

This sequence joins TRBV11-2 and TRBJ1-2; D remains ambiguous. Looked up from germline, CDR1 is SGHAT and CDR2 is FQNNGV. V was shortened by 0 bases and J by 0 bases, with 11 bases between the two germline ends. The CDR3 extends over 16 amino acids. The CDR3 DNA is TGTGCCAGCAGCTTAGATATTTACCGAGCTAACTATGGCTACACCTTC. It yields the protein CASSLDIYRANYGYTF.

V and J are TRBV2 and TRBJ2-7; possibly TRBD1 or TRBD2 for D (6 bases each). The CDR3 loop spans 12 amino acids. Germline V CDR1 and CDR2: SNHLY, FYNNEI. The V end was cut by 9 bases, the J end by 3 bases, with 12 bases between. The CDR3 is CASYGGGYEQYV. The CDR3 bases are TGTGCCAGTTATGGAGGGGGCTACGAGCAGTACGTC.

The rearrangement links TRBV7-2 to TRBJ2-5; 11 positions match TRBD2. CDR3 length: 13 amino acids. Trimming removed 6 bases from V and 4 bases from J; junction bases left unmatched: 1. Germline loops: CDR1 SGHTA, CDR2 FQGNSA. The CDR3 DNA is TGTGCCAGCAGTGGACTAGCGGGAGAGACCCAGTACTTC. This encodes CASSGLAGETQYF.